This T cell receptor (beta chain) was retrieved from a study of T cells in Graves' hyperthyroidism and ophthalmopathy (dated by TCRdb to about 2019). Background on the whole study: Peripheral blood was sampled at the time of initial diagnosis, prior to any treatment. A discovery cohort of about a hundred patients, about 40 with Graves' ophthalmopathy and about 60 with stable Graves' hyperthyroidism, was used to find distinguishing TCR V-J signatures. Whether ophthalmopathy could be predicted prospectively was tested in an independent validation cohort made up of some 20 hyperthyroidism patients plus 17 patients who later progressed to ophthalmopathy. The approximately 98 discovery patients were randomly divided into training and test sets at a 7:3 ratio. The study also compared thyroid tissue and blood T-cell repertoires from roughly six Graves' hyperthyroidism patients. After blood sampling, hyperthyroidism patients were treated with methimazole at a starting dose of 30 mg daily, and ophthalmopathy patients were treated with high-dose intravenous methylprednisolone. TCR Vbeta CDR3 sequencing of 130 to 150 peripheral blood samples (more than 40 ophthalmopathy, some 75 hyperthyroidism and some 17 progressor patients) is reported in the paper.

TCR beta CDR3 regions were amplified from RNA transcripts. For the first round of RT-PCR on the TCR CDR3, the HTBI primer set was used together with the Qiagen OneStep RT-PCR kit. Libraries were constructed in a second round of multiplex PCR, after which size selection and purification were carried out. Libraries were sequenced paired-end with 100 bp reads on an Illumina HiSeq2000. On the study's bioinformatics: SOAPnuke was used to process the raw data, throwing out any read that contained adapters or uncalled bases, had a mean Phred below 15, or lacked an exact constant-primer or identifier match. COPE v1.2.5 was used to merge the high-quality paired reads, and each unique nucleotide sequence was defined as a clonotype. MiTCR v1.1 was used to align clonotypes to the IMGT TRBV, TRBD and TRBJ reference segments. Only V-J combinations with frequency above 0.0001, covering 98% to 99.2% of repertoires, were analysed. The TCS score was defined as F50 (clonal expansion) divided by E x V (chaos), with BLOSUM62-based TCRdist calculated between CDR3 peptides within each V-J. Welch's t-statistics and random forest reduced 514 V-J features to 13, which were used in a naive Bayes classifier (R e1071). The public reads were reprocessed in TCRdb via fastp at Q25 and MiXCR, keeping in-frame beta chains. Rows matching on CDR3 protein sequence are summarized as one entry with the most common DNA and genes. In this record, the V and J calls reflect TCRdb's handling and not the investigators' own analysis. The sample includes 540,000 or so distinct CDR3 sequences, with about a sixth observed a single time. The top ten hold about 7% of the sample.

Spanning cysteine to phenylalanine, the CDR3 consists of 16 amino acids. The entry retains the CDR3 DNA only, 48 bases that are in frame from base 1. Trimming at the junction amounts to 2 bases on V and 0 bases on J, and the germline ends lie 11 bases apart. CDR1 and CDR2 are drawn from the germline V gene (reference sequence): SEHNR, FQNEAQ. In its sample, this clonotype was seen many times. The clone's antigen remains unknown. Within one base of it there is no much larger clone, and no base qualities were kept. Graves' hyperthyroidism was defined as stable when no progression to ophthalmopathy occurred over 18 months of follow-up. The hyperthyroidism patients were between 18 and 65 years old and newly diagnosed, with a disease duration of less than 2 months. Any patient with an uncontrolled infection, another autoimmune disease, pregnancy or lactation was excluded. Diagnoses were based on clinical symptoms, serum thyroxine and TRAb, thyroid ultrasound and orbital computed tomography. Ficoll-Paque density gradient centrifugation was used to isolate PBMCs from around 10 ml of fresh peripheral blood. Trizol reagent was used to extract total RNA, and RNA quality was then checked on an Agilent 2100 Bioanalyzer.

General conclusions and limits of the study: Ophthalmopathy was separated from stable hyperthyroidism by a 13 V-J signature model, with about 88% sensitivity and 81% to 83% specificity obtained in cross-validation and 80%/75% obtained in testing. In validation, the model predicted progression to ophthalmopathy with over 65% sensitivity and approximately 72% specificity, a median of about 6 months before onset. Blood samples also contained most of the expanded thyroid clonotypes (frequency above 0.001), which suggests that blood repertoires may reflect thyroid immune responses. No statistical method was used to set the sample size in advance, and investigators knew the group allocation.

The sequenced sample consisted of blood. This clonotype was sampled from a woman in her 30s with Graves' hyperthyroidism. The chain employs TRBV7-9 and TRBJ2-1, with no reliable assignment of the D segment. The nucleotide sequence is TGTGCCAGCAGCTTACCCCAGGTGGGCTCCTACAATGAGCAGTTCTTC. Its coded protein is CASSLPQVGSYNEQFF.